The 26 T cell receptor beta chains below come from one sample, sequenced in a study of PD-1 blockade in classical Hodgkin lymphoma. Each and every patient relapsed after autologous stem cell transplantation, and patients got differing brentuximab vedotin exposure. The assay was immunoSEQ multiplex PCR, and TCRdb's table has in-frame clones only and misses some. The sample has about 11,000 clones, 80% seen once. Sequencing was performed on peripheral blood mononuclear cells (PBMCs), taken before the second cycle of nivolumab. These TCRs come from a human donor with classical Hodgkin lymphoma.

The gene calls are TRBV28 and TRBJ1-4, with D tentatively TRBD1 (5 bases). Trimming stripped 7 bases from V and 3 bases from J, with 15 bases between. This CDR3 has 15 residues. Germline values: CDR1 MDHEN, CDR2 SYDVKM. Here the CDR3 reads CASTTDRGPNEKLFF. In DNA form, the CDR3 reads TGTGCCAGCACCACCGATAGGGGACCTAATGAAAAACTGTTTTTT.

The chain uses TRBV28 and TRBJ2-7; D possibly corresponds to TRBD1 (5 bases). The CDR3 covers 13 residues. V was trimmed by 8 bases and J by 3 bases, leaving 14 bases between them. From germline, CDR1 is MDHEN and CDR2 SYDVKM. The CDR3 is CASCLLTDYEQYF. CDR3 bases: TGTGCCAGCTGTCTACTGACAGACTACGAGCAGTACTTC.

The chain combines TRBV19 with TRBJ2-4; TRBD2 agrees at 15 bases. CDR3 length: 20 amino acids. The trim removed 3 bases at V and 0 bases at J, leaving 9 bases unmatched. CDR1 is LNHDA and CDR2 is SQIVND in the germline V gene (reference sequence). CDR3 nucleotide sequence: TGTGCCAGTAGTATGGGAGTGGGACTAGCGGGAGGATTAGCCAAAAACATTCAGTACTTC. Translation: CASSMGVGLAGGLAKNIQYF.

The V gene is TRBV6-6, the J gene TRBJ1-1; D remains ambiguous. The CDR3 covers 12 residues. V lost 4 bases to trimming and J lost 3 bases, with 6 bases between them. Germline loops: CDR1 MNHNY, CDR2 SVGAGI (reference sequence). The CDR3 region is CASSLGDTEAFF. The DNA for the CDR3 is TGTGCCAGCAGTTTGGGAGACACTGAAGCTTTCTTT.

The J gene is TRBJ2-1, the V gene TRBV28, with TRBD1 identical over 7 bases. The CDR3 has 15 amino acids. Germline V CDR1 and CDR2: MDHEN, SYDVKM. V lost 6 bases, J lost 8 bases, and 13 bases stayed unmatched. CDR3: CASSPNRDSKYEQFF. CDR3 in DNA: TGTGCCAGCAGCCCAAATCGGGACAGTAAGTATGAGCAGTTCTTC.

The V and J genes are TRBV29-1 and TRBJ1-1; unclear D gene. CDR3 length equals 11 residues. V lost 4 bases, J lost 8 bases, and 11 bases lay in between. The germline V gene encodes CDR1 SQVTM and CDR2 ANQGSEA. CDR3 DNA sequence: TGCAGCGTTGTATCTGGAGTAGAAGCTTTCTTT. Protein: CSVVSGVEAFF.

This rearrangement joins TRBV29-1 to TRBJ1-2; 9 positions agree with TRBD1. Germline trimming cut 7 bases from V and 7 bases from J; bases unmatched to any gene: 10. CDR3 length equals 13 residues. The germline CDR1 and CDR2 sequences are SQVTM and ANQGSEA. CDR3: CSGAPGTGSGYTF. The CDR3 DNA reads TGCAGCGGTGCCCCCGGGACAGGGAGTGGCTACACCTTC.

The chain is built from TRBV9 and TRBJ1-3; D not certain. This CDR3 has 16 residues. Germline V lookup: CDR1 SGDLS, CDR2 YYNGEE. V was clipped by 3 bases and J by 0 bases, with 13 bases between them. The CDR3, as DNA: TGTGCCAGCAGCGCCGGTGGGCTGAACTCTGGAAACACCATATATTTT. Translation gives CASSAGGLNSGNTIYF.

The chain links TRBV5-5 to TRBJ2-5; D is unclear. Trimming took off 4 bases at V and 5 bases at J, with 18 bases between the two ends. CDR3 length equals 15 residues. The V gene's germline CDR1 is SGHKS and CDR2 YYEKEE (reference sequence). CDR3 sequence (DNA): TGTGCCAGCAGCCCCCCCCTGCTGTACCGGGAGACCCAGTACTTC. Its protein is CASSPPLLYRETQYF. Supplemented by reference TRBV5-5 and TRBJ2-5, the full variable domain reads DAGVTQSPTHLIKTRGQQVTLRCSPISGHKSVSWYQQVLGQGPQFIFQYYEKEERGRGNFPDRFSARQFPNYSSELNVNALLLGDSALYLCASSPPLLYRETQYFGPGTRLLVL.

The chain is built from TRBV7-9 and TRBJ2-4, with 10 positions matching TRBD2. The CDR3 runs 15 residues. Germline V CDR1 and CDR2: SEHNR, FQNEAQ (reference sequence). The trim removed 1 base at V and 8 bases at J, leaving 5 bases unmatched. The CDR3 here is CASSLEASGRDIQYF. CDR3 nucleotides: TGTGCCAGCAGCTTAGAGGCTAGCGGGAGAGACATTCAGTACTTC.

The chain joins TRBV19 to TRBJ2-7; D may correspond to TRBD1 or TRBD2 (6 bases each). V lost 7 bases to trimming and J lost 7 bases, with 20 bases between them. This CDR3 comprises 14 residues. Per the germline V gene, CDR1 is LNHDA and CDR2 is SQIVND (reference sequence). This CDR3 is CASKRVQGAGEQYF. The DNA of the CDR3 is TGTGCCAGTAAGAGGGTACAGGGTGCGGGGGAGCAGTACTTC. Filled out from reference TRBV19 and TRBJ2-7, the complete variable domain reads DGGITQSPKYLFRKEGQNVTLSCEQNLNHDAMYWYRQDPGQGLRLIYYSQIVNDFQKGDIAEGYSVSREKKESFPLTVTSAQKNPTAFYLCASKRVQGAGEQYFGPGTRLTVT.

This rearrangement joins TRBV4-2 to TRBJ1-1; TRBD1 is a possible D gene (6 bases). CDR3 length: 13 amino acids. Between the trimmed V and J ends, which lost 4 bases and 3 bases, there was a span of 9 bases. Germline V gene data show CDR1 as LGHNA and CDR2 as YNFKEQ. The CDR3: CASSRDTYTEAFF. CDR3 sequence (DNA): TGTGCCAGCAGCCGGGACACTTACACTGAAGCTTTCTTT.

The rearrangement links TRBV10-3 to TRBJ1-1; D call uncertain. Germline V lookup: CDR1 ENHRY, CDR2 SYGVKD. The CDR3 totals 15 residues. V lost 4 bases and J 4 bases, leaving 16 bases between the germline ends. The CDR3 spells CAISVGRSGSTEAFF. CDR3 DNA sequence: TGTGCCATCAGTGTTGGTCGGTCGGGGTCCACTGAAGCTTTCTTT.

The CDR3 DNA follows: TGCGCCAGCAGCCAAGATACGGGGGGAAGACGCTCTGGAAACACCATATATTTT. Translation: CASSQDTGGRRSGNTIYF. The chain recombines TRBV4-1 with TRBJ1-3; weak D call: TRBD1 (5 bases). Trimming took 0 bases from V and 0 from J, leaving 15 bases between them. Per the germline V gene, CDR1 is MGHRA and CDR2 is YSYEKL. CDR3 length: 18 residues.

The chain carries TRBV19 and TRBJ1-2; weak D call: TRBD1 (6 bases). V was clipped by 3 bases and J by 5 bases, with 7 bases between them. This CDR3 is built from 12 residues. CDR1 is LNHDA and CDR2 is SQIVND in the germline V gene (reference sequence). The CDR3 DNA is TGTGCCAGTAGTATTACAGGGTATGGCTACACCTTC. Translating gives CASSITGYGYTF.

V and J are TRBV11-3 and TRBJ2-3, with TRBD2 matching 7 bases. Trimming removed 5 bases from V and 6 bases from J; junction bases left unmatched: 5. There are 13 residues in the CDR3. Germline V CDR1 and CDR2: SGHNT, YENEEA. The DNA for the CDR3 is TGTGCCAGCAGCCCCCATAGCGGGGATACGCAGTATTTT. This codes for CASSPHSGDTQYF.

V usage is TRBV15 and J usage is TRBJ2-7; 8 positions match TRBD2. Germline CDR1 is LNHNV and CDR2 is YYDKDF (reference sequence). The CDR3 covers 15 residues. V lost 0 bases to trimming and J lost 6 bases; unmatched junction nucleotides: 7. The CDR3 region is CATSRDQRLAFEQYF. CDR3 nucleotide sequence: TGTGCCACCAGCAGAGATCAGAGACTAGCGTTCGAGCAGTACTTC.

V and J are TRBV5-8 and TRBJ2-7, with D possibly called TRBD1 or TRBD2 (5 bases each). Germline V lookup: CDR1 SGHTS, CDR2 YDEGEE. The length of the CDR3 is 16 residues. The V end was cut by 4 bases, the J end by 0 bases, with 17 bases between. The CDR3 region is CASSVITGGFSYEQYF. The CDR3 region has the DNA TGTGCCAGCAGCGTCATAACTGGGGGATTCTCCTACGAGCAGTACTTC.

This chain links TRBV6-1 with TRBJ1-2, with D hard to call. Germline V gene sequence: CDR1 MNHNS, CDR2 SASEGT. The CDR3 is 11 residues long. V was clipped by 1 base and J by 13 bases, with 10 bases between them. The CDR3 loop reads CASSEEVGGTF. CDR3 sequence (DNA): TGTGCCAGCAGTGAAGAGGTCGGCGGCACCTTC.

The chain uses TRBV4-1 and TRBJ2-1; D gene ambiguous. The germline V gene encodes CDR1 MGHRA and CDR2 YSYEKL. Between the trimmed V and J ends, which lost 2 bases and 6 bases, there was a span of 8 bases. This CDR3 spans 13 amino acids. This CDR3 reads CASSQMDVNEQFF. The DNA for the CDR3 is TGCGCCAGCAGCCAAATGGATGTCAATGAGCAGTTCTTC.

Here the CDR3 DNA reads TGTGCCAGCAGCCGACTACCCCCGGACGAGCAGTACTTC. It specifies CASSRLPPDEQYF. The genes are TRBV7-8 and TRBJ2-7; TRBD2 is a possible D gene (5 bases). The V and J ends lost 5 bases and 5 bases respectively, with 13 bases between them. From germline, CDR1 is SGHVS and CDR2 FQNEAQ. This CDR3 comprises 13 residues.

V usage is TRBV2 and J usage is TRBJ2-2, with a weak D call TRBD2 (5 bases). The length of the CDR3 is 16 residues. The V and J ends lost 6 bases and 5 bases respectively, with 19 bases between them. CDR1 is SNHLY, CDR2 FYNNEI, per germline. The CDR3 DNA sequence: TGTGCCAGCAGGATACTCGGGGAAAGCAAAACCGGGGAGCTGTTTTTT. It specifies CASRILGESKTGELFF.

The rearrangement joins TRBV28 to TRBJ2-7; D may be TRBD1 or TRBD2 (6 bases each). This CDR3 is 13 amino acids long. Germline values: CDR1 MDHEN, CDR2 SYDVKM. Between the trimmed V and J ends, which lost 6 bases and 0 bases, there was a span of 9 bases. DNA for the CDR3: TGTGCCAGCAGAGAGGGGGGCTCCTACGAGCAGTACTTC. Its translation: CASREGGSYEQYF.

J is TRBJ1-1 and V is TRBV11-2, with 11 bases identical to TRBD1. The J segment lost 4 bases and the V segment lost 5 bases, leaving 6 bases of the junction unmatched. Looked up from germline, CDR1 is SGHAT and CDR2 is FQNNGV. The CDR3 has 15 amino acids. The CDR3, as DNA: TGTGCCAGCAGCAGCCGGACAGGGGGCGGCACTGAAGCTTTCTTT. Protein: CASSSRTGGGTEAFF.

V usage is TRBV4-1 and J usage is TRBJ2-5; D remains ambiguous. From germline, CDR1 is MGHRA and CDR2 YSYEKL. V was shortened by 6 bases and J by 3 bases, with 14 bases between the two germline ends. The CDR3 has 14 amino acids. DNA for the CDR3: TGCGCCAGCAGTCCTCAACTATACAAAGAGACCCAGTACTTC. Protein: CASSPQLYKETQYF.

As to this clone: Compared with germline, one end of the junction differs, possibly owing to a read error. CDR3 residues: CASSLGRRDRLIF. The DNA for the CDR3 is TGTGCCAGCAGTTTAGGTCGGCGGGACAGGTTGATCTTC. The chain joins TRBV27 to TRBJ2-7, with TRBD1 matching over 8 bases. This CDR3 is built from 13 residues. Germline-derived CDR1 and CDR2 are MNHEY and SMNVEV (reference sequence).